Each of the 31 T cell receptor beta chains below was sequenced from the same sample in a study of blood T cells in healthy people across ages. PCR was performed a second time for about 7 to 11 cycles using a sample-barcoded 5' primer and a J-beta primer mix. From the 5' RACE reads, TCRdb called clonotypes with MiXCR, one entry per CDR3 protein. The sample contains about 690,000 distinct CDR3 sequences, around 43% of which appear only once. Source material: blood. These receptor sequences come from a man aged 80 or over in good health.

This clonotype was seen more than once but under ten times. This chain joins TRBV11-2 and TRBJ2-5; 7 bases align to TRBD1. The CDR3 is made up of 19 amino acids. V lost 4 bases and J lost 4; bases outside the gene matches: 21. In germline, CDR1 is SGHAT, CDR2 FQNNGV. The CDR3 protein is CASSSTWTGFGGRGETQYF. CDR3 in DNA: TGTGCCAGCAGCTCCACTTGGACAGGTTTTGGGGGAAGGGGAGAGACCCAGTACTTC.

The chain uses TRBV4-1 and TRBJ2-7; TRBD2 agrees at 10 bases. The CDR3 runs 17 residues. Per the germline V gene, CDR1 is MGHRA and CDR2 is YSYEKL. Unmatched junction bases numbered 13, after V lost 2 bases and J lost 6 bases. CDR3 amino acids: CASSQTTSRLAGVEQYF. CDR3 bases: TGCGCCAGCAGCCAAACGACAAGTCGGCTAGCGGGAGTCGAGCAGTACTTC.

The V and J genes are TRBV6-2 or TRBV6-3 and TRBJ1-3, with D uncertain. The germline V gene has CDR1 MNHEY and CDR2 SVGEGT. CDR3 size: 16 residues. Trimming removed 0 bases at V and 4 bases at J, with 13 bases between. CDR3 sequence (DNA): TGTGCCAGCAGTTACTCGACCGACTGGAGAGGAAACACCATATATTTT. It translates to CASSYSTDWRGNTIYF.

This chain links TRBV7-2 with TRBJ2-3; D ambiguous. V lost 4 bases and J lost 8, with 13 bases in between. The CDR3 runs to 13 residues. Germline CDR1 reads SGHTA; CDR2 reads FQGNSA. DNA of the CDR3: TGTGCCAGCAGCTCTAACCCAAAAGGTACGCAGTATTTT. Encoded protein: CASSSNPKGTQYF.

This clonotype has a single count. CDR3 in amino acids: CASSRGASGEFYEKLFF. For the CDR3, the DNA is TGTGCCAGCAGTCGCGGAGCTTCAGGGGAGTTTTACGAAAAACTGTTTTTT. The gene calls are TRBV7-8 and TRBJ1-4; D perhaps matches TRBD1 (6 bases). The ends were cut back, 6 bases at V and 8 bases at J, with 25 bases in the middle. This CDR3 spans 17 amino acids. CDR1 is SGHVS, CDR2 FQNEAQ, per germline.

In its sample, this clonotype was seen many times. The V and J genes are TRBV4-3 and TRBJ2-3, with D perhaps given as TRBD1 or TRBD2 (6 bases each). This CDR3 spans 15 amino acids. The germline V gene has CDR1 LGHNA and CDR2 YSLEER. V was shortened by 4 bases and J by 4 bases, with 15 bases between the two germline ends. The CDR3 loop reads CASSPKGGIPDTQYF. The CDR3 coding sequence is TGCGCCAGCAGCCCAAAAGGGGGGATCCCAGATACGCAGTATTTT.

Points on this clonotype: The junction departs from the called germline gene at one end, perhaps through a read error. The V call is TRBV10-3, the J call TRBJ2-1; TRBD2 is a possible D gene (6 bases). The germline CDR1 and CDR2 sequences are ENHRY and SYGVKD. The length of the CDR3 is 14 residues. The CDR3 reads CTISATTSHDEQFF. CDR3 nucleotide sequence: TGTACCATCAGTGCTACTACTAGCCACGATGAGCAGTTCTTC.

The V call is TRBV20-1, the J call TRBJ2-4, with D possibly matching TRBD2 (6 bases). Trimming removed 7 bases from V and 13 bases from J, with 23 bases in between. This CDR3 contains 13 residues. From germline, CDR1 is DFQATT and CDR2 SNEGSKA (reference sequence). The CDR3 sequence: CSGVRERRDEQYF. In DNA form, the CDR3 reads TGCAGTGGGGTACGGGAGCGGAGGGATGAGCAGTACTTC.

The chain is built from TRBV7-2 and TRBJ2-4; tentatively, D is TRBD1 (6 bases). The germline CDR1 and CDR2 sequences are SGHTA and FQGNSA. V was cut by 4 bases and J by 13 bases, with 20 bases left in between. The CDR3 totals 14 residues. CDR3 sequence reads: CASSSGQPRNEQYF. Here the CDR3 DNA reads TGTGCCAGCAGCTCGGGACAACCTCGGAATGAGCAGTACTTC.

The chain links TRBV7-8 to TRBJ1-4; 8 nucleotides align to TRBD1. There are 21 residues in the CDR3. Germline loops: CDR1 SGHVS, CDR2 FQNEAQ. The J segment lost 0 bases and the V segment lost 0 bases, leaving 15 bases of the junction unmatched. The CDR3 reads CASSLARRTGTQRATNEKLFF. CDR3 nucleotides: TGTGCCAGCAGCTTAGCCCGGAGGACAGGGACTCAAAGGGCAACTAATGAAAAACTGTTTTTT.

The chain links TRBV7-8 to TRBJ2-3, with D perhaps matching TRBD2 (6 bases). CDR1 is SGHVS and CDR2 is FQNEAQ in the germline V gene. This CDR3 region has 16 residues. The V gene lost 2 bases and the J gene lost 3 bases, with 15 bases spanning the gap. The CDR3 DNA sequence: TGTGCCAGCAGCTTAATCGGCGGGATTAGTACAGATACGCAGTATTTT. This gives the protein CASSLIGGISTDTQYF.

The chain is built from TRBV29-1 and TRBJ1-1, with TRBD1 as a possible D gene (6 bases). The CDR3 is 14 residues long. V lost 5 bases, J lost 6 bases, and 19 bases lay in between. CDR1 is SQVTM and CDR2 is ANQGSEA in the germline V gene. The CDR3 DNA follows: TGCAGCGTTAGCCAGGGGAGGCAAGGCTCTGAAGCTTTCTTT. Translation: CSVSQGRQGSEAFF.

This clonotype was observed a handful of times. The chain couples TRBV20-1 to TRBJ2-7; 8 nucleotides align to TRBD1. CDR3 length equals 14 residues. V dropped 0 bases and J dropped 3; count of bases not matched to a gene: 4. Germline V lookup: CDR1 DFQATT, CDR2 SNEGSKA (reference sequence). The CDR3 protein is CSARDLGQGYEQYF. The CDR3 nucleotides are TGCAGTGCTAGAGACCTCGGACAGGGCTACGAGCAGTACTTC.

The chain couples TRBV6-6 to TRBJ1-1; TRBD1 might be the D (5 bases). Germline CDR1 reads MNHNY; CDR2 reads SVGAGI (reference sequence). V lost 5 bases and J lost 5, with 15 bases in between. This CDR3 comprises 14 residues. CDR3 sequence reads: CASSGRAGKTEAFF. The DNA of the CDR3 is TGTGCCAGCAGTGGGAGAGCAGGGAAGACTGAAGCTTTCTTT.

This sequence joins TRBV6-5 and TRBJ2-7, with 8 bases fitting TRBD2. The germline gives CDR1 MNHEY, CDR2 SVGAGI. J was trimmed by 0 bases and V by 6 bases; bases with no gene match: 10. The length of the CDR3 is 16 residues. The chain's CDR3 is CASSRGGRLSSYEQYF. The CDR3 nucleotides read TGTGCCAGCAGCCGGGGGGGCAGACTTTCCTCCTACGAGCAGTACTTC.

The J gene is TRBJ2-7, the V gene TRBV5-1; unclear D gene. Trimming took off 0 bases at V and 5 bases at J, with 9 bases between the two ends. Germline V CDR1 and CDR2: SGHRS, YFSETQ. CDR3 size: 13 residues. CDR3 amino acids: CASSLALHDEQYF. CDR3 in DNA: TGCGCCAGCAGCTTGGCTCTCCACGACGAGCAGTACTTC. Full variable domain (missing parts from reference TRBV5-1 and TRBJ2-7): KAGVTQTPRYLIKTRGQQVTLSCSPISGHRSVSWYQQTPGQGLQFLFEYFSETQRNKGNFPGRFSGRQFSNSRSEMNVSTLELGDSALYLCASSLALHDEQYFGPGTRLTVT.

The chain joins TRBV9 to TRBJ1-1, with D possibly matching TRBD1 (6 bases). Germline CDR1 reads SGDLS; CDR2 reads YYNGEE. This CDR3 contains 14 residues. Trimming pared 4 bases from V and 1 base from J, leaving 11 bases between. The CDR3 spells CASSPSDRNTEAFF. CDR3 DNA sequence: TGTGCCAGCAGCCCCTCGGACAGGAACACTGAAGCTTTCTTT.

The chain recombines TRBV6-2 or TRBV6-3 with TRBJ2-7; D tentatively fits TRBD1 or TRBD2 (5 bases each). The J call may be faulty, since TRBJ2-5 better matches the DNA end. The germline V gene encodes CDR1 MNHEY and CDR2 SVGEGT. There are 16 residues in the CDR3. The CDR3 sequence: CASRSRGRRAWETQYF. The DNA of the CDR3 is TGTGCCAGCAGGTCTCGGGGCAGGAGAGCTTGGGAGACCCAGTACTTC.

This clonotype has a single count. This may stem from a read error, because a much larger clone lies one nucleotide away. The chain carries TRBV3-1 and TRBJ2-6; 9 bases line up with TRBD1. The CDR3 runs to 17 residues. Germline lookup yields CDR1 LGHDT and CDR2 YNNKEL (reference sequence). The CDR3 region is CANSQEGTGFGANVLTF. The CDR3 DNA reads as TGTGCCAACAGCCAAGAGGGGACAGGGTTTGGGGCCAACGTCCTGACTTTC.

V gene TRBV2 combines with J gene TRBJ2-7, with D perhaps TRBD1 or TRBD2 (6 bases each). The V end lost 6 bases, the J end lost 6 bases, and 18 bases lay between the germline ends. This CDR3 region has 14 residues. Germline CDR1 and CDR2: SNHLY and FYNNEI. The CDR3 region has the DNA TGTGCCAGCAGCTATTTGATCGGGGGCGCCGAGCAGTACTTC. Amino acid sequence: CASSYLIGGAEQYF.

This clonotype was counted between two and nine times. The chain uses TRBV28 and TRBJ2-7, with D tentatively TRBD2 (6 bases). V dropped 5 bases and J dropped 6 bases, with 20 bases sitting between them. Germline V gives CDR1 MDHEN, CDR2 SYDVKM. The CDR3 consists of 15 residues. DNA for the CDR3: TGTGCCAGCAGTCCCCCGTCCCGGGGGATGTTCGAGCAGTACTTC. This sequence encodes CASSPPSRGMFEQYF.

This clonotype was observed a few times. The gene calls are TRBV13 and TRBJ2-5; 11 bases fit TRBD1. The J call may be incorrect, as the DNA end agrees better with TRBJ2-7. In germline, CDR1 is PRHDT, CDR2 FYEKMQ (reference sequence). This CDR3 has 16 residues. The CDR3 coding sequence is TGTGCCAGCAGCTTAAGAGCCGGGACAGGGGGGTACGAGCAGTACTTC. Its protein product is CASSLRAGTGGYEQYF.

V is TRBV7-9 and J is TRBJ2-1, with D possibly being TRBD2 (5 bases). This CDR3 contains 14 residues. Germline loops: CDR1 SEHNR, CDR2 FQNEAQ (reference sequence). With 9 bases removed from V and 9 bases from J, the gap between germline ends came to 21 bases. CDR3 amino acids: CASSVTQPPFEQFF. In nucleotides, the CDR3 is TGTGCCAGTAGCGTAACCCAACCTCCCTTTGAGCAGTTCTTC. The full variable domain, rest sourced from reference TRBV7-9 and TRBJ2-1, is DTGVSQNPRHKITKRGQNVTFRCDPISEHNRLYWYRQTLGQGPEFLTYFQNEAQLEKSRLLSDRFSAERPKGSFSTLEIQRTEQGDSAMYLCASSVTQPPFEQFFGPGTRLTVL.

This clonotype was observed a handful of times. The chain carries TRBV10-3 and TRBJ2-5; D might be TRBD1 (5 bases). Judging by the DNA end, TRBJ2-7 fits better; the J call may be wrong. CDR3 size: 11 residues. Germline V lookup: CDR1 ENHRY, CDR2 SYGVKD. The CDR3 sequence: CAISRANEQYF. CDR3 DNA: TGTGCCATCAGCAGGGCCAACGAGCAGTACTTC.

This chain connects TRBV27 to TRBJ2-7, with 13 bases aligning to TRBD2. The CDR3 totals 18 residues. The germline V gene encodes CDR1 MNHEY and CDR2 SMNVEV (reference sequence). CDR3 bases: TGTGCTCTCGCCCGAGTGACTAGCGGGAGGCTACAGTCCTACGAGCAGTACTTC. It codes for CALARVTSGRLQSYEQYF.

This clonotype was found a few times. This chain connects TRBV12-3 or TRBV12-4 to TRBJ2-1; the match to TRBD2 covers 11 bases. The CDR3 is 18 amino acids. With V trimmed by 6 bases and J by 2 bases, 12 bases remained unmatched. CDR3 protein: CASRPRRGTSGTYNEQFF. CDR3 nucleotide sequence: TGTGCCAGCAGACCACGCAGGGGGACTAGCGGTACCTACAATGAGCAGTTCTTC.

Remarks on this clonotype: A much larger clone lies one base from this, so it may be a read error. The chain has TRBV9 and TRBJ2-1; D not certain. This CDR3 has 13 amino acids. Germline values: CDR1 SGDLS, CDR2 YYNGEE. The chain's CDR3 is CASSVDRDNGQFF. CDR3 coding DNA: TGTGCCAGCAGCGTAGACAGAGACAATGGGCAGTTCTTC.

This chain connects TRBV20-1 to TRBJ2-1; 7 positions match TRBD2. From germline, CDR1 is DFQATT and CDR2 SNEGSKA (reference sequence). V shed 0 bases and J 5 bases; nucleotides not matched to a gene: 4. CDR3 length equals 14 residues. The CDR3 loop reads CSAREILAHNEQFF. For the CDR3, the DNA is TGCAGTGCTAGAGAAATACTAGCGCACAATGAGCAGTTCTTC.

With regard to this clonotype: The germline gene is not matched at one end of the junction; a read error may be the cause. The V and J genes are TRBV15 and TRBJ2-1, with a weak D call TRBD2 (6 bases). This CDR3 is 15 amino acids long. The germline CDR1 and CDR2 sequences are LNHNV and YYDKDF (reference sequence). CDR3 loop: CATSRPGTGGNEQFF. DNA of the CDR3: TGTGCCACCAGCCGTCCCGGGACTGGCGGCAATGAGCAGTTCTTT.

This clonotype appeared a few times. This chain links TRBV7-2 with TRBJ1-6, with 8 nucleotides matching TRBD1. The germline V gene encodes CDR1 SGHTA and CDR2 FQGNSA. With 1 base clipped from V and 7 bases from J, the junction kept 12 bases outside the gene matches. This CDR3 has 18 amino acids. DNA of the CDR3: TGTGCCAGCAGCTTAGTTGTTGGGGCAGGGGGCGCGAATTCACCCCTCCACTTT. Its protein is CASSLVVGAGGANSPLHF. Together with reference TRBV7-2 and TRBJ1-6, the CDR3 gives the full variable domain: GAGVSQSPSNKVTEKGKDVELRCDPISGHTALYWYRQSLGQGLEFLIYFQGNSAPDKSGLPSDRFSAERTGGSVSTLTIQRTQQEDSAVYLCASSLVVGAGGANSPLHFGNGTRLTVT.

The gene calls are TRBV20-1 and TRBJ2-3, with TRBD2 matching over 13 bases. CDR3 length equals 16 residues. The trim removed 5 bases at V and 5 bases at J, leaving 10 bases unmatched. The V gene's germline CDR1 is DFQATT and CDR2 SNEGSKA (reference sequence). The CDR3 DNA reads as TGCAGTGCTTTATCAGGACTAGCGGGGGATGGAGATACGCAGTATTTT. Translated: CSALSGLAGDGDTQYF.